One and the same sample provided the 25 T cell receptor beta chains below, sequenced in a study of cytomegalovirus exposure and HLA in healthy donors. Amplification used 60 Vbeta primers and 13 Jbeta primers. Sequencing used immunoSEQ multiplex PCR; TCRdb keeps in-frame clones, though not all of them. This table holds around 120,000 clones. Sample: PBMCs. These receptors were collected from a man aged 18 to 35 in good health and CMV-seronegative.

V and J are TRBV5-6 and TRBJ2-7; 7 nucleotides agree with TRBD1. Per germline, CDR1 SGHDT and CDR2 YYEEEE. The CDR3 consists of 16 residues. V dropped 4 bases and J dropped 1; count of bases not matched to a gene: 11. In DNA, the CDR3 is TGTGCCAGCAGCCAGCCCCGGTGGGGACAGTCCTACGAGCAGTACTTC. This encodes CASSQPRWGQSYEQYF.

This sequence joins TRBV9 and TRBJ1-2; TRBD1 agrees at 8 bases. The CDR3 extends over 15 amino acids. The junction had 10 bases not matched to a gene; V was cut back by 2 bases and J by 7 bases. Germline CDR1 and CDR2: SGDLS and YYNGEE. CDR3 region: CASSVSKDRAGGYTF. In DNA form, the CDR3 reads TGTGCCAGCAGCGTCTCTAAGGACAGGGCGGGTGGCTACACCTTC. The full variable domain, with the rest looked up from reference TRBV9 and TRBJ1-2, is DSGVTQTPKHLITATGQRVTLRCSPRSGDLSVYWYQQSLDQGLQFLIQYYNGEERAKGNILERFSAQQFPDLHSELNLSSLELGDSALYFCASSVSKDRAGGYTFGSGTRLTVV.

The V call is TRBV13, the J call TRBJ1-6; 11 bases are shared with TRBD1. Germline trimming cut 5 bases from V and 2 bases from J; bases unmatched to any gene: 2. The length of the CDR3 is 16 residues. CDR1 is PRHDT, CDR2 FYEKMQ, per germline (reference sequence). CDR3 sequence (DNA): TGTGCCAGCAGCGGACAGGGGGCTGCCTATAATTCACCCCTCCACTTT. This codes for CASSGQGAAYNSPLHF. Full variable domain (rest looked up from reference TRBV13 and TRBJ1-6): AAGVIQSPRHLIKEKRETATLKCYPIPRHDTVYWYQQGPGQDPQFLISFYEKMQSDKGSIPDRFSAQQFSDYHSELNMSSLELGDSALYFCASSGQGAAYNSPLHFGNGTRLTVT.

This chain links TRBV7-9 with TRBJ1-2, with a tentative D call TRBD1 (5 bases). Germline CDR1 and CDR2: SEHNR and FQNEAQ (reference sequence). The CDR3 sequence is 13 residues long. The V and J ends lost 5 bases and 4 bases respectively, with 11 bases between them. In DNA, the CDR3 is TGTGCCAGCAGCCTGACAGAGTCCTATGGCTACACCTTC. Protein sequence: CASSLTESYGYTF.

The rearrangement joins TRBV28 to TRBJ2-7, with D possibly matching TRBD1 (5 bases). Between the trimmed V and J ends, which lost 6 bases and 3 bases, there was a span of 9 bases. CDR1 and CDR2 from the germline V gene are MDHEN and SYDVKM. This CDR3 is built from 12 residues. The CDR3 here is CASSSDIYEQYF. The CDR3 nucleotides are TGTGCCAGCAGCTCGGACATCTACGAGCAGTACTTC.

The gene calls are TRBV19 and TRBJ2-1; 10 nucleotides line up with TRBD2. Germline V gene sequence: CDR1 LNHDA, CDR2 SQIVND (reference sequence). The V gene end was trimmed by 11 bases and the J gene end by 0 bases; junction bases not matched to a gene: 7. The CDR3 has 15 residues. The CDR3 DNA is TGTGCCGTCAAGCGGGAGGGCTTCTCCTACAATGAGCAGTTCTTC. Translated, it gives CAVKREGFSYNEQFF.

This chain links TRBV15 with TRBJ2-2, with 8 bases aligning to TRBD1. Germline assignment: CDR1 LNHNV and CDR2 YYDKDF (reference sequence). The V segment lost 3 bases and the J segment 3 bases; nucleotides outside the gene matches: 3. This CDR3 spans 15 amino acids. CDR3 protein: CATSRGQVDTGELFF. CDR3 DNA: TGTGCCACCAGCAGGGGACAGGTCGACACCGGGGAGCTGTTTTTT.

The gene calls are TRBV19 and TRBJ1-1, with D uncertain. There are 14 residues in the CDR3. Germline loops: CDR1 LNHDA, CDR2 SQIVND (reference sequence). The germline V and J ends were trimmed by 4 bases and 5 bases, with 14 bases remaining between them. DNA for the CDR3: TGTGCCAGTAGTAGAACAGTCTTGGGTACTGAAGCTTTCTTT. This sequence encodes CASSRTVLGTEAFF.

The chain couples TRBV5-1 to TRBJ2-1, with TRBD2 identical over 13 bases. Germline CDR1 reads SGHRS; CDR2 reads YFSETQ. This CDR3 has 17 residues. Germline trimming cut 2 bases from V and 3 bases from J; bases unmatched to any gene: 5. DNA of the CDR3: TGCGCCAGCAGCTTTTCGACTAGCGGGAGGCGCTACAATGAGCAGTTCTTC. This translates into CASSFSTSGRRYNEQFF.

The chain links TRBV5-1 to TRBJ2-1; the match to TRBD2 covers 7 bases. J lost 15 bases, V lost 0 bases, and 9 bases had no gene match. CDR1 and CDR2 (germline): SGHRS, YFSETQ. The CDR3 spans 13 residues. The CDR3 region is CASSLVPEREPFF. The CDR3, as DNA: TGCGCCAGCAGCTTGGTCCCGGAGCGGGAACCGTTCTTC. The complete variable domain, with remaining parts taken from reference TRBV5-1 and TRBJ2-1, reads KAGVTQTPRYLIKTRGQQVTLSCSPISGHRSVSWYQQTPGQGLQFLFEYFSETQRNKGNFPGRFSGRQFSNSRSEMNVSTLELGDSALYLCASSLVPEREPFFGPGTRLTVL.

This chain connects TRBV19 to TRBJ2-2; 12 bases are shared with TRBD1. Germline CDR1 LNHDA, CDR2 SQIVND (reference sequence). V dropped 10 bases and J dropped 7; count of bases not matched to a gene: 13. The CDR3 has 16 residues. DNA for the CDR3: TGTGCCACCCAAAGGGGCGGGACAGGGGGCCTCGGGGAGCTGTTTTTT. Protein: CATQRGGTGGLGELFF.

J is TRBJ2-1 and V is TRBV6-4; the match to TRBD2 covers 9 bases. Looked up from germline, CDR1 is MRHNA and CDR2 is SNTAGT. The J segment lost 2 bases and the V segment lost 6 bases, leaving 8 bases of the junction unmatched. This CDR3 region has 16 residues. CDR3 sequence reads: CASSGISGSPYNEQFF. The CDR3 coding sequence is TGTGCCAGCAGCGGAATTAGCGGGAGCCCCTACAATGAGCAGTTCTTC.

The CDR3 region is CASSDRGSSDTQYF. CDR3 sequence (DNA): TGTGCCAGCTCTGACCGGGGAAGCTCAGATACGCAGTATTTT. The chain is built from TRBV18 and TRBJ2-3, with D possibly matching TRBD2 (5 bases). The germline V gene encodes CDR1 KGHSH and CDR2 LQKENI. This CDR3 comprises 14 residues. Deletions cut 6 bases from V and 4 bases from J, with 14 bases between.

The CDR3 here is CASSLGGGRGAFF. CDR3 nucleotides: TGTGCCAGCAGCCTAGGCGGGGGCAGGGGCGCTTTCTTT. The V gene is TRBV5-8, the J gene TRBJ1-1, with D tentatively TRBD1 (6 bases). In germline, CDR1 is SGHTS, CDR2 YDEGEE. The CDR3 totals 13 residues. V was pared by 4 bases and J by 11 bases, with 18 bases between.

The gene calls are TRBV30 and TRBJ1-2; D ambiguous. CDR1 and CDR2 from the germline V gene are GTSNPN and SVGIG (reference sequence). This CDR3 spans 12 amino acids. V was pared by 3 bases and J by 1 base, with 6 bases between. The CDR3 sequence is CAWSRVNYGYTF. The CDR3 nucleotides read TGTGCCTGGAGCCGAGTTAACTATGGCTACACCTTC.

This chain links TRBV7-9 with TRBJ2-4, with D tentatively TRBD1 (5 bases). V lost 1 base to trimming and J lost 2 bases, with 6 bases between them. The CDR3 contains 14 residues. CDR1 and CDR2 from the germline V gene are SEHNR and FQNEAQ (reference sequence). In DNA, the CDR3 is TGTGCCAGCAGCTTAGAGGGGACCAAAAACATTCAGTACTTC. It translates to CASSLEGTKNIQYF.

A word on this clone: Other DNA variants within this sample encode the same CDR3. The V and J genes are TRBV5-8 and TRBJ1-6; D perhaps matches TRBD1 (5 bases). Between the trimmed V and J ends, which lost 4 bases and 1 base, there was a span of 9 bases. The CDR3 has 15 amino acids. The V gene's germline CDR1 is SGHTS and CDR2 YDEGEE. DNA for the CDR3: TGTGCCAGCAGCCTGGCAGGGTCCTATAATTCACCCCTCCACTTT. It translates to CASSLAGSYNSPLHF.

The chain joins TRBV2 to TRBJ2-3; the match to TRBD2 covers 12 bases. J gave up 7 bases and V 6 bases, and 11 bases lay outside the gene matches. The CDR3 length is 16 residues. The V gene's germline CDR1 is SNHLY and CDR2 FYNNEI. CDR3 bases: TGTGCCAGCAGACCTAGACTAGCGGGGGCAGTTAATACGCAGTATTTT. Protein: CASRPRLAGAVNTQYF.

The chain couples TRBV7-8 to TRBJ2-1, with 11 bases that match TRBD2. This CDR3 is built from 18 residues. The germline gives CDR1 SGHVS, CDR2 FQNEAQ. The V gene end was trimmed by 7 bases and the J gene end by 4 bases; junction bases not matched to a gene: 15. The CDR3 DNA sequence: TGTGCCAGCATAAGACCGGGACTAGCGGATTTAGATTACAATGAGCAGTTCTTC. Protein product: CASIRPGLADLDYNEQFF.

The chain recombines TRBV10-1 with TRBJ2-5; 14 bases fit TRBD2. The V gene end was trimmed by 5 bases and the J gene end by 5 bases; junction bases not matched to a gene: 10. The length of the CDR3 is 17 residues. Germline lookup yields CDR1 WNHNN and CDR2 SYGVQD (reference sequence). CDR3 nucleotide sequence: TGCGCCAGCAGTCGAGGACTAGCGGGGGGACTGACGGAGACCCAGTACTTC. This gives the protein CASSRGLAGGLTETQYF.

V gene TRBV28 combines with J gene TRBJ2-7, with 9 bases identical to TRBD1. Per the germline V gene, CDR1 is MDHEN and CDR2 is SYDVKM. V lost 6 bases and J lost 1; bases outside the gene matches: 7. CDR3 length: 15 amino acids. CDR3 nucleotide sequence: TGTGCCAGCAGGTACTCCGGGACAGGGTCCTACGAGCAGTACTTC. Its translation is CASRYSGTGSYEQYF.

The chain has TRBV6-1 and TRBJ1-4, with 9 nucleotides matching TRBD1. V gave up 3 bases and J gave up 4 bases; unmatched junction bases: 12. Germline assignment: CDR1 MNHNS and CDR2 SASEGT. The CDR3 is made up of 18 amino acids. The CDR3, as DNA: TGTGCCAGCAGTGAGTTACAGGGGGCGAAGTTCGGTAATGAAAAACTGTTTTTT. It codes for CASSELQGAKFGNEKLFF.

The genes are TRBV6-6 and TRBJ2-2; 8 bases agree with TRBD2. The CDR3 covers 13 residues. Germline assignment: CDR1 MNHNY and CDR2 SVGAGI (reference sequence). V trimming: 7 bases; J trimming: 7 bases; junction bases outside the gene matches: 5. CDR3 amino acids: CASTGLAGGELFF. Written as DNA, the CDR3 is TGTGCCAGCACCGGACTAGCTGGCGGGGAGCTGTTTTTT.

The chain carries TRBV7-2 and TRBJ2-1; TRBD2 matches 13 bases. The CDR3 has 17 residues. The V and J ends lost 4 bases and 3 bases, in that order; junction bases with no gene match: 6. Germline V gives CDR1 SGHTA, CDR2 FQGNSA. CDR3 protein: CASSSTTSGGFYNEQFF. CDR3 DNA: TGTGCCAGCAGCTCTACGACTAGCGGGGGGTTCTACAATGAGCAGTTCTTC.

The chain uses TRBV18 and TRBJ2-7; TRBD1 is a possible D gene (5 bases). This CDR3 contains 16 residues. Germline values: CDR1 KGHSH, CDR2 LQKENI. The V and J ends lost 6 bases and 3 bases respectively, with 21 bases between them. The CDR3 DNA reads as TGTGCCAGCTCCCGCCGGGCTCGTCAGGGAAGCTACGAGCAGTACTTC. It specifies CASSRRARQGSYEQYF.